This T cell receptor (beta chain) derives from a study of T-cell reconstitution after alpha-beta-depleted transplantation in children. As to this clonotype: What it recognizes is unknown. This sequence may be a read error, since a much larger clone differs from it by one base.

This CDR3 contains 14 residues. Unique molecular identifiers were incorporated during preparation of the TCRbeta library. Each CDR3 protein gets one entry after TCRdb re-called the PCR reads with MiXCR. The sample yields 300,000 to 350,000 distinct CDR3 sequences, 15% to 20% seen once. Broader study findings: Several hundred expanded graft clones reportedly were the source of alpha-beta T cells about two months after transplant. Recipient T cells and thymic progenitors that survived were the source of the high TCRbeta diversity seen at day 60 in some patients.

Here the sequenced sample was PBMCs, mostly from graft donor cells, taken 360 days after TCRalphabeta/CD19-depleted stem cell transplant. The TCR sequence derives from a male patient aged 2-10 years who had a stem cell transplant for acute lymphoblastic leukemia, so the T cells may come from the graft donor. The chain joins TRBV12-3 or TRBV12-4 to TRBJ1-3; the D gene is possibly TRBD1 (6 bases). This CDR3 is CGSSTTGSGNTIYF. In DNA form, the CDR3 reads TGTGGCAGCAGTACGACAGGCTCTGGAAACACCATATATTTT.